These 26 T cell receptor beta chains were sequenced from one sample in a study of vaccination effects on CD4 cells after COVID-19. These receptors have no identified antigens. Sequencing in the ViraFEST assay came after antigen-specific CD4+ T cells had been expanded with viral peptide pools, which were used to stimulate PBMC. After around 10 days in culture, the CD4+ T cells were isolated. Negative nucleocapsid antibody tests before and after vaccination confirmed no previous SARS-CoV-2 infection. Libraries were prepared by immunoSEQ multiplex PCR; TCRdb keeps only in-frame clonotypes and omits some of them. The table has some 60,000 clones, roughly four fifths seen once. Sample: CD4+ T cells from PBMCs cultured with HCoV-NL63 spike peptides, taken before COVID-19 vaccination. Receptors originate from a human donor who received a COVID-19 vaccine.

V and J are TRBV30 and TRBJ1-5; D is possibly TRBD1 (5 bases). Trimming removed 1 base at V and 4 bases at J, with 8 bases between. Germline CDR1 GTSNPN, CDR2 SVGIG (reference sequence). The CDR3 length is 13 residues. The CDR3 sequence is CAWSERGNQPQHF. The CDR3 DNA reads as TGTGCCTGGAGTGAACGGGGGAATCAGCCCCAGCATTTT.

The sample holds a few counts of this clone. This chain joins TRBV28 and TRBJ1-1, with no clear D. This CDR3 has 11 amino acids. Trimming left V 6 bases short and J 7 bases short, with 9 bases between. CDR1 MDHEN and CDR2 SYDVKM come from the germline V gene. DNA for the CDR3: TGTGCCAGCAGCCCAAGGTTTGAAGCTTTCTTT. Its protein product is CASSPRFEAFF.

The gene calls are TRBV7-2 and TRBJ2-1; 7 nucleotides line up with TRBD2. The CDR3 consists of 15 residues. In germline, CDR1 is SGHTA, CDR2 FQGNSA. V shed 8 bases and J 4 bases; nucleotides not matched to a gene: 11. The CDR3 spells CASALLRGVYNEQFF. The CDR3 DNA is TGTGCCAGCGCGTTACTCCGGGGGGTATACAATGAGCAGTTCTTC. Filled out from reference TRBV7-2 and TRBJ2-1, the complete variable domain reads GAGVSQSPSNKVTEKGKDVELRCDPISGHTALYWYRQSLGQGLEFLIYFQGNSAPDKSGLPSDRFSAERTGGSVSTLTIQRTQQEDSAVYLCASALLRGVYNEQFFGPGTRLTVL.

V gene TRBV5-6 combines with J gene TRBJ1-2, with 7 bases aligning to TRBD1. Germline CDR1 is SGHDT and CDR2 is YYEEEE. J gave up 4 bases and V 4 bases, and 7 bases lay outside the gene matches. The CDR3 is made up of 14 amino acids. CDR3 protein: CASSGDRAPYGYTF. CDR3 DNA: TGTGCCAGCAGCGGCGACAGGGCCCCCTATGGCTACACCTTC.

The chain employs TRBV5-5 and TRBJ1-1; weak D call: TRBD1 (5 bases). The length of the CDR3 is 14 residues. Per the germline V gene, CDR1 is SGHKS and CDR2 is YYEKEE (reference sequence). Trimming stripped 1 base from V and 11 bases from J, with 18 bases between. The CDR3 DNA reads TGTGCCAGCAGCTTGCCTGGGACCCCGGTGGGGGCTTTCTTT. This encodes CASSLPGTPVGAFF. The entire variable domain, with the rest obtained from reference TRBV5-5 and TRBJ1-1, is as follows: DAGVTQSPTHLIKTRGQQVTLRCSPISGHKSVSWYQQVLGQGPQFIFQYYEKEERGRGNFPDRFSARQFPNYSSELNVNALLLGDSALYLCASSLPGTPVGAFFGQGTRLTVV.

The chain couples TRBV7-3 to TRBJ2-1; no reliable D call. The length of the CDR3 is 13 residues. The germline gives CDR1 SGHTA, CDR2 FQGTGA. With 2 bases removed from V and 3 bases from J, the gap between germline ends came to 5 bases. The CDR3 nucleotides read TGTGCCAGCAGCTTAGACATCTACAATGAGCAGTTCTTC. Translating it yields CASSLDIYNEQFF.

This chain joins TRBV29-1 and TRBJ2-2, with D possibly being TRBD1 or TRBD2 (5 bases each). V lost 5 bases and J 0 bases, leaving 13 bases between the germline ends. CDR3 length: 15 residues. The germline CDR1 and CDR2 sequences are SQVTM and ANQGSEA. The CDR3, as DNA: TGCAGCGTTTCCGGACGGGGCGCGAACACCGGGGAGCTGTTTTTT. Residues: CSVSGRGANTGELFF.

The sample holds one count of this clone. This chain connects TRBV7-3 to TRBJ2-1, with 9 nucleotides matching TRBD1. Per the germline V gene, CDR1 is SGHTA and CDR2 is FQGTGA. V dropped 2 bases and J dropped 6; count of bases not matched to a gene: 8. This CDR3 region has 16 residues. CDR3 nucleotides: TGTGCCAGCAGCTTACGTACGACAGGGGGTGGCAATGAGCAGTTCTTC. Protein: CASSLRTTGGGNEQFF.

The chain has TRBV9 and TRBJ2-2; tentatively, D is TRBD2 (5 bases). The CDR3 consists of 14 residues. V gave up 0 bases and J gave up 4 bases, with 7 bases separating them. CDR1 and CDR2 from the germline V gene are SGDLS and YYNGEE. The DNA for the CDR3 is TGTGCCAGCAGCGTAGGGACTGTCACCGGGGAGCTGTTTTTT. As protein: CASSVGTVTGELFF.

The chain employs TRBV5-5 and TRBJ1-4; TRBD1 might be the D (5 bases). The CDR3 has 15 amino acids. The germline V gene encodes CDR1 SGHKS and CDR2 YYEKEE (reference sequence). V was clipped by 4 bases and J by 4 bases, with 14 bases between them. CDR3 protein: CASSPGGIGNEKLFF. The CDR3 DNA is TGTGCCAGCAGCCCCGGGGGAATCGGTAATGAAAAACTGTTTTTT.

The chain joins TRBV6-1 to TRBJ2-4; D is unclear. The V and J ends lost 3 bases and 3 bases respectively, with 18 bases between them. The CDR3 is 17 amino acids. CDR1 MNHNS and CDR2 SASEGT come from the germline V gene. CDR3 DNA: TGTGCCAGCAGTGATGTCAGTGTGTCGGTCTTCAAAAACATTCAGTACTTC. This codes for CASSDVSVSVFKNIQYF.

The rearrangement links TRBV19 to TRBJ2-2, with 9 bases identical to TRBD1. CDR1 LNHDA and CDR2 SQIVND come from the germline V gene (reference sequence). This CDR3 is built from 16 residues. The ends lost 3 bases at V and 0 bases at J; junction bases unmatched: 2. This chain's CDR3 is CASSIRTGANTGELFF. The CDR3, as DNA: TGTGCCAGTAGTATCCGGACAGGGGCGAACACCGGGGAGCTGTTTTTT.

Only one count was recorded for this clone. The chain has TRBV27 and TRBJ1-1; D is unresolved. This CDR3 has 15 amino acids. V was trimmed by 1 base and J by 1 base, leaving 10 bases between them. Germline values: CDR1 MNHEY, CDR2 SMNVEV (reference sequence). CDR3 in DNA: TGTGCCAGCAGTTTATACCCGACGACGAACACTGAAGCTTTCTTT. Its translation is CASSLYPTTNTEAFF.

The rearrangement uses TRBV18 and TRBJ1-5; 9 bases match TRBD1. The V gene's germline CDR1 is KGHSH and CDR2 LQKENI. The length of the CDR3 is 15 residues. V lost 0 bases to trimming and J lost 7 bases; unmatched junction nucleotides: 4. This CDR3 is CASSPPQGAGQPQHF. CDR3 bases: TGTGCCAGCTCACCACCACAGGGGGCCGGGCAGCCCCAGCATTTT.

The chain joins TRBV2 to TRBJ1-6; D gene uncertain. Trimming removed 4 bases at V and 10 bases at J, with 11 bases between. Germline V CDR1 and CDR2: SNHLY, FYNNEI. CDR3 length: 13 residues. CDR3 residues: CASSGHEASPLHF. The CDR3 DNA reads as TGTGCCAGCAGTGGGCACGAGGCCTCACCCCTCCACTTT.

CDR3 sequence: CASSQDGARGSYTF. In DNA, the CDR3 is TGCGCCAGCAGCCAAGATGGGGCTCGGGGGAGCTACACCTTC. The chain recombines TRBV4-1 with TRBJ1-2; D is perhaps TRBD1 (5 bases). This CDR3 contains 14 residues. Per the germline V gene, CDR1 is MGHRA and CDR2 is YSYEKL. Trimming took 0 bases from V and 9 from J, leaving 14 bases between them.

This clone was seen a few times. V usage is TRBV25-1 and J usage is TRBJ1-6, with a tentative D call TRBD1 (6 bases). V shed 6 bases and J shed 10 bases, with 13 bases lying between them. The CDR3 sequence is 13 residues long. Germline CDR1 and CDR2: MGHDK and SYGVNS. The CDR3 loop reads CASRGTSSSPLHF. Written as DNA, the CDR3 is TGTGCCAGCAGAGGGACATCTTCCTCACCCCTCCACTTT.

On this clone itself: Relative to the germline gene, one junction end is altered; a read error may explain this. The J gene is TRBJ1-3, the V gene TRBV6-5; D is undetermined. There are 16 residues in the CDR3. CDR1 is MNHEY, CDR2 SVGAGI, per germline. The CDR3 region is CASSYYTEQPGNTIYF. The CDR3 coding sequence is TGTGCCAGCAGCTACTATACGGAACAACCTGGAAACACCATATATTTT.

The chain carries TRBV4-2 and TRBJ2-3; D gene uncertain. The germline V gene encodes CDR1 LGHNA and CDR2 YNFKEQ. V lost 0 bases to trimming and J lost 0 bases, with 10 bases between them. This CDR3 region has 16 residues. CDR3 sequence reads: CASSQEGSFSTDTQYF. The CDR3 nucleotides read TGTGCCAGCAGCCAAGAAGGCAGCTTTAGCACAGATACGCAGTATTTT.

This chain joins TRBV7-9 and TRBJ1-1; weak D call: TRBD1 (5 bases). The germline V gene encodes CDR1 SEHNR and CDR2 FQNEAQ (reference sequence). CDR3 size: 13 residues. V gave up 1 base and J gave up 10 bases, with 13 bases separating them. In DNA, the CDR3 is TGTGCCAGCAGCTTAGGGGGGGGAGGGGCAGCTTTCTTT. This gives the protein CASSLGGGGAAFF.

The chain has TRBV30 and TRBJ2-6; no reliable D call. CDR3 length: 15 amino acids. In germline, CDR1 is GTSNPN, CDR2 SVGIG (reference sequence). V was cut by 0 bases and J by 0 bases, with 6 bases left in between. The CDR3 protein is CAWSVMSSGANVLTF. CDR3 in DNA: TGTGCCTGGAGTGTAATGAGCTCTGGGGCCAACGTCCTGACTTTC.

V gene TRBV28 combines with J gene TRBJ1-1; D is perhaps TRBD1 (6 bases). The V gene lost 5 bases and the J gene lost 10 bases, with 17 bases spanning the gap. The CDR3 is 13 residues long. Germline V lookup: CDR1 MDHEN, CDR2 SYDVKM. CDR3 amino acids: CASSTNPGAGAFF. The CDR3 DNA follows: TGTGCCAGCAGTACGAACCCAGGGGCTGGAGCTTTCTTT.

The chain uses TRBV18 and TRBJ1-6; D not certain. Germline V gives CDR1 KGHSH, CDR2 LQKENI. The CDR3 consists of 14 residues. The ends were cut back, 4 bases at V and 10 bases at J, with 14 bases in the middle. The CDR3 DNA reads TGTGCCAGCTCACAAGACATTAAAAGATCACCCCTCCACTTT. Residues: CASSQDIKRSPLHF.

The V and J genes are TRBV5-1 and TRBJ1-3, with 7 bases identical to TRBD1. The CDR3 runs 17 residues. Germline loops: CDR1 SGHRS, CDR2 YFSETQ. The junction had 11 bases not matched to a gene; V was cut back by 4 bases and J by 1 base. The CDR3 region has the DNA TGCGCCAGCAGCGCCACAGGGGTCGCGGGATCTGGAAACACCATATATTTT. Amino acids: CASSATGVAGSGNTIYF.

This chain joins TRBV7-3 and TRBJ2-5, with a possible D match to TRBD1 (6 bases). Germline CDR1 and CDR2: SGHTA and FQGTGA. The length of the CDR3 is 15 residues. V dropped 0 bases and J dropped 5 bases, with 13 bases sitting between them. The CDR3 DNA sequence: TGTGCCAGCAGCTTAACGGGGGCGCCAAGGGAGACCCAGTACTTC. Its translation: CASSLTGAPRETQYF.

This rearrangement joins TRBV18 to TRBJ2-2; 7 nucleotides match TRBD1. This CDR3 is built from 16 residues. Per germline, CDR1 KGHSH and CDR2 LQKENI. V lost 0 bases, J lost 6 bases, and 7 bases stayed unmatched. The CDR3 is CASSPPEGAIAGELFF. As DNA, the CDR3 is TGTGCCAGCTCACCACCCGAGGGGGCGATAGCCGGGGAGCTGTTTTTT.